This TCR beta chain was identified in a study of CD8+ T cells in alopecia areata. The CDR3 consists of 12 residues. Germline assignment: CDR1 MNHNS and CDR2 SASEGT. V shed 6 bases and J shed 6 bases, with 12 bases lying between them. Regarding the study as a whole: Lesional scalp, notably in alopecia totalis/universalis, had clonality above that of normal scalp. Against the mouse data, patients shared TCRs less clearly, possibly for HLA reasons.

Investigators isolated RNA and reverse transcribed it into cDNA to act as the sequencing template. The protocol was immunoSEQ multiplex PCR, while the TCRdb copy is restricted to in-frame clones and leaves out a portion. The profile covers over 150,000 clones, with roughly three fifths appearing a single time and 4% to 6% taken by the ten largest. The researchers isolated CD4+ and CD8+ T cells from PBMCs by sorting. About this clone: What it binds is not known.

This clonotype originated in a human donor in good health. This chain joins TRBV6-1 and TRBJ2-7; unclear D gene. The specimen sequenced was CD8+ T cells sorted from blood. The CDR3 region is CASSQTTSEQYF. CDR3 sequence (DNA): TGTGCCAGCAGCCAGACCACATCCGAGCAGTACTTC.